The 20 T cell receptor beta chains presented below share a single source sample, sequenced in a study of blood T cell repertoires in COVID-19. Clones were read by immunoSEQ multiplex PCR, and TCRdb kept only the in-frame ones, dropping some. The data contain around 130,000 clones, approximately 71% of them singletons. Source material: peripheral blood. The origin of the receptors is a human donor in a cohort sampled during active COVID-19.

The rearrangement uses TRBV11-2 and TRBJ1-1; the match to TRBD1 covers 8 bases. Per the germline V gene, CDR1 is SGHAT and CDR2 is FQNNGV. The CDR3 is made up of 16 amino acids. V lost 4 bases and J lost 1; bases outside the gene matches: 8. The CDR3 coding sequence is TGTGCCAGCAGCTCGTTTACCGGGACAGGGAACACTGAAGCTTTCTTT. This sequence encodes CASSSFTGTGNTEAFF.

The CDR3 sequence: CASGIRGGYEQYF. Here the CDR3 DNA reads TGTGCCAGCGGCATTAGGGGGGGCTACGAGCAGTACTTC. V usage is TRBV3-1 (or the pseudogene TRBV3-2) and J usage is TRBJ2-7, with a tentative D call TRBD2 (7 bases). In germline, CDR1 is LGHDT, CDR2 YNNKEL (reference sequence). V lost 8 bases and J 3 bases, leaving 14 bases between the germline ends. This CDR3 has 13 residues.

The rearrangement links TRBV7-3 to TRBJ2-7; 7 bases agree with TRBD1. The CDR3 contains 16 residues. CDR1 is SGHTA, CDR2 FQGTGA, per germline. V trimming: 5 bases; J trimming: 0 bases; junction bases outside the gene matches: 10. CDR3 bases: TGTGCCAGCAGCGTATTCGGGACAGAGTACTCCTACGAGCAGTACTTC. Encoded protein: CASSVFGTEYSYEQYF.

The genes are TRBV28 and TRBJ2-7; 8 bases fit TRBD1. Germline V CDR1 and CDR2: MDHEN, SYDVKM. Losses at the gene ends were 3 bases for V and 3 bases for J; bases not matched to a gene: 4. The CDR3 consists of 14 residues. The CDR3 bases are TGTGCCAGCAGTTTCGGACAGGGCGACTACGAGCAGTACTTC. Its protein product is CASSFGQGDYEQYF. The full variable domain, rest sourced from reference TRBV28 and TRBJ2-7, is DVKVTQSSRYLVKRTGEKVFLECVQDMDHENMFWYRQDPGLGLRLIYFSYDVKMKEKGDIPEGYSVSREKKERFSLILESASTNQTSMYLCASSFGQGDYEQYFGPGTRLTVT.

The V and J genes are TRBV12-3 or TRBV12-4 and TRBJ2-7; perhaps TRBD2 as D (6 bases). V was trimmed by 5 bases and J by 3 bases, leaving 11 bases between them. The CDR3 consists of 13 residues. CDR3 protein: CASSAGLNYEQYF. In nucleotides, the CDR3 is TGTGCCAGCAGTGCCGGACTAAACTACGAGCAGTACTTC.

The V call is TRBV30, the J call TRBJ2-7; TRBD2 matches 9 bases. V lost 6 bases, J lost 2 bases, and 5 bases stayed unmatched. Germline CDR1 is GTSNPN and CDR2 is SVGIG (reference sequence). The CDR3 is made up of 13 amino acids. The CDR3 spells CACKTSGTYEQYF. The CDR3 nucleotides read TGTGCCTGCAAGACTAGCGGTACCTACGAGCAGTACTTC.

This clone was picked up a small number of times. This chain joins TRBV19 and TRBJ2-2; TRBD2 is a possible D gene (5 bases). In germline, CDR1 is LNHDA, CDR2 SQIVND (reference sequence). The CDR3 sequence is 13 residues long. Trimming cost V 6 bases and J 4 bases, with 9 bases left between them. The CDR3 reads CASSRTFTGELFF. The CDR3 region has the DNA TGTGCCAGTAGCAGGACTTTCACCGGGGAGCTGTTTTTT.

The chain employs TRBV6-5 and TRBJ2-6; TRBD1 matches 7 bases. The V segment lost 5 bases and the J segment 8 bases; nucleotides outside the gene matches: 6. This CDR3 contains 14 residues. Germline V gene data show CDR1 as MNHEY and CDR2 as SVGAGI. CDR3 in DNA: TGTGCCAGCAGTCCCACAGGGGTTTCCAACGTCCTGACTTTC. It yields the protein CASSPTGVSNVLTF.

The V call is TRBV6-5, the J call TRBJ2-7; possibly TRBD1 for D (6 bases). CDR1 MNHEY and CDR2 SVGAGI come from the germline V gene. V lost 4 bases, J lost 2 bases, and 18 bases lay in between. The CDR3 spans 16 residues. This chain's CDR3 is CASSSLPAGATYEQYF. In DNA, the CDR3 is TGTGCCAGCAGTTCCCTCCCCGCAGGGGCTACCTACGAGCAGTACTTC.

The rearrangement uses TRBV7-9 and TRBJ1-2; 9 bases match TRBD1. Germline V gene lookup returns CDR1 SEHNR and CDR2 FQNEAQ (reference sequence). There are 14 residues in the CDR3. Germline trimming cut 5 bases from V and 1 base from J; bases unmatched to any gene: 2. The CDR3 DNA reads TGTGCCAGCAGCCGGACAGGGGTTAACTATGGCTACACCTTC. Protein product: CASSRTGVNYGYTF. Together with reference TRBV7-9 and TRBJ1-2, the CDR3 gives the full variable domain: DTGVSQNPRHKITKRGQNVTFRCDPISEHNRLYWYRQTLGQGPEFLTYFQNEAQLEKSRLLSDRFSAERPKGSFSTLEIQRTEQGDSAMYLCASSRTGVNYGYTFGSGTRLTVV.

This chain joins TRBV19 and TRBJ2-7, with 7 bases matching TRBD1. This CDR3 has 12 residues. Germline CDR1 is LNHDA and CDR2 is SQIVND (reference sequence). V gave up 7 bases and J gave up 7 bases; unmatched junction bases: 7. CDR3 residues: CASNIGGGEQYF. In nucleotides, the CDR3 is TGTGCCAGTAACATAGGGGGCGGAGAGCAGTACTTC.

The J gene is TRBJ1-6, the V gene TRBV12-3 or TRBV12-4; D gene ambiguous. V was pared by 10 bases and J by 4 bases, with 11 bases between. CDR3 length equals 13 residues. CDR3 protein: CATKTEYNSPLHF. DNA for the CDR3: TGTGCCACCAAAACCGAGTATAATTCACCCCTCCACTTT.

This clone turned up a few times. The V gene is TRBV11-2, the J gene TRBJ2-7; 7 positions agree with TRBD1. This CDR3 region has 14 residues. J was trimmed by 0 bases and V by 5 bases; bases with no gene match: 4. The germline V gene encodes CDR1 SGHAT and CDR2 FQNNGV. The CDR3 reads CASSGRDSSYEQYF. The CDR3 DNA reads as TGTGCCAGCAGCGGACGGGACAGCTCCTACGAGCAGTACTTC.

This chain uses TRBV7-8 with TRBJ2-7, with no clear D. The CDR3 spans 11 residues. Germline V gives CDR1 SGHVS, CDR2 FQNEAQ. The V end was cut by 4 bases, the J end by 5 bases, with 6 bases between. CDR3 residues: CASSYRDEQYF. The CDR3 DNA reads as TGTGCCAGCAGCTATCGTGACGAGCAGTACTTC.

V usage is TRBV5-1 and J usage is TRBJ1-5, with 7 positions matching TRBD1. V dropped 2 bases and J dropped 4; count of bases not matched to a gene: 6. The CDR3 runs 15 residues. The germline V gene encodes CDR1 SGHRS and CDR2 YFSETQ. The CDR3, as DNA: TGCGCCAGCAGCTTTACAGGGGCAGAGAATCAGCCCCAGCATTTT. The encoded protein is CASSFTGAENQPQHF.

This clone was detected only a few times. This chain connects TRBV27 to TRBJ1-6; possible D gene TRBD1, 6 bases. The germline V and J ends were trimmed by 5 bases and 5 bases, with 13 bases remaining between them. Germline-derived CDR1 and CDR2 are MNHEY and SMNVEV (reference sequence). The CDR3 consists of 15 residues. The CDR3: CASSDGTTNNSPLHF. The CDR3 region has the DNA TGTGCCAGCAGTGACGGGACAACGAATAATTCACCCCTCCACTTT.

The CDR3 region has the DNA TGTGCCAGCAGCTCCGGGGAGGGGGAAAAACTGTTTTTT. It encodes CASSSGEGEKLFF. The gene calls are TRBV5-4 and TRBJ1-4; weak D call: TRBD1 (5 bases). Germline V gene sequence: CDR1 SGHNT, CDR2 YYREEE (reference sequence). The CDR3 contains 13 residues. The V end was cut by 3 bases, the J end by 8 bases, with 11 bases between.

This clone has a handful of counts. The chain has TRBV25-1 and TRBJ2-7; D possibly corresponds to TRBD1 (5 bases). V was clipped by 3 bases and J by 2 bases, with 5 bases between them. The CDR3 has 12 amino acids. Germline-derived CDR1 and CDR2 are MGHDK and SYGVNS. The CDR3 DNA sequence: TGTGCCAGCAGTGACAGGGCCTACGAGCAGTACTTC. Its translation is CASSDRAYEQYF.

This clone came up once. The rearrangement uses TRBV11-3 and TRBJ2-7; 11 bases are shared with TRBD2. The V gene's germline CDR1 is SGHNT and CDR2 YENEEA. Trimming cost V 5 bases and J 4 bases; bases outside gene matches: 4. CDR3 size: 14 residues. The CDR3 DNA sequence: TGTGCCAGCAGCGGGACTAGCGGAGGTTACGAGCAGTACTTC. This sequence encodes CASSGTSGGYEQYF.

This chain joins TRBV19 and TRBJ2-7; 7 bases line up with TRBD2. Germline V gives CDR1 LNHDA, CDR2 SQIVND (reference sequence). This CDR3 has 13 amino acids. V was clipped by 8 bases and J by 6 bases; unmatched bases: 10. CDR3 bases: TGTGCCAGTGGAGTCCGCGGGAGCGGCGAGCAGTACTTC. Its translation is CASGVRGSGEQYF.